This T cell receptor beta chain was captured by sequencing in a study of early T cells in non-severe SARS-CoV-2 infection. This clonotype is labeled medium-sized. Antigen: not known. V was shortened by 0 bases and J by 7 bases, with 13 bases between the two germline ends. Germline values: CDR1 MRHNA, CDR2 SNTAGT. CDR3 size: 15 residues. Study-wide results and caveats: Anti-spike CD8 specificities were favored by VDJdb matching, whose results missed private and CD4 specificities.

Molecules of cDNA were individually given unique molecular identifiers that were attached to them. One entry per CDR3 protein results from TCRdb running MiXCR on the 5' RACE reads. The table records 43,000 or so distinct CDR3 sequences, less than 8.5% of them present only once. The gene calls are TRBV6-4 and TRBJ1-5; D may be TRBD1 (5 bases). The receptor was isolated from an adult who was a healthcare worker with PCR-confirmed SARS-CoV-2 infection or an uninfected control (not recorded which). Source material: whole blood. CDR3 nucleotides: TGTGCCAGCAGTGACTCCGATCGGGGCTCGCAGCCCCAGCATTTT. Its translation: CASSDSDRGSQPQHF.